This T cell receptor beta chain was recorded in a study of follicular helper T cells after annual influenza vaccination. Study summary: For some subjects, blood spans the 2013-2014, 2014-2015 and 2015-2016 annual vaccinations. The study, taken as a whole, reports: Successive annual vaccinations recalled a recurrent oligoclonal ICOS+CD38+ cTfh response with influenza-specific clonotypes.

Survey level resolution was used for TCRB sequencing. Assay: immunoSEQ multiplex PCR; the TCRdb copy retains only in-frame clones and omits some. Among 8,500 to 10,000 clones, about 90% were seen once, and the ten largest hold around 0.45%. Noted time point: 2015-2016 season, pre-vaccination. Adults were given seasonal inactivated influenza vaccine, and blood CD4 subsets were sorted before and after vaccination. Germline loops: CDR1 KGHSH, CDR2 LQKENI. With 2 bases clipped from V and 5 bases from J, the junction kept 8 bases outside the gene matches. This CDR3 is 15 amino acids long. As regards this clone: Its specificity is unknown.

The sequencing here drew on CXCR5+ CD38- circulating T follicular helper cells from blood, taken on the day of influenza vaccination. Subset defined: circulating Tfh, non-naive CD4+CXCR5+PD-1+ (ICOS+CD38+ or ICOS-CD38-). The chain couples TRBV18 to TRBJ1-1, with 7 bases that match TRBD1. The sequence came from an adult who received the influenza vaccine. The CDR3: CASSPRQGIFTEAFF. The CDR3 DNA reads TGTGCCAGCTCACCAAGACAGGGAATCTTTACTGAAGCTTTCTTT.